Presented here are 9 T cell receptor beta chains from one specimen sequenced in a study of beta chain features in type 1 diabetes. The study reverse transcribed the entire isolated RNA, so it sequenced expressed TCRB transcripts. Sequenced by immunoSEQ multiplex PCR; TCRdb stores in-frame clones only, minus some. The sample carries about 620,000 clones, roughly 16% recorded once. The specimen was naive CD4+ T cells from blood. These receptors all come from a man aged 18-30 years in good health.

The chain is built from TRBV28 and TRBJ1-5, with TRBD1 identical over 9 bases. Germline CDR1 is MDHEN and CDR2 is SYDVKM. CDR3 size: 15 residues. V trimming: 11 bases; J trimming: 6 bases; junction bases outside the gene matches: 14. CDR3 in DNA: TGTGCCCGCGCTAACCGGGACAGGGCGCTTCAGCCCCAGCATTTT. The encoded protein is CARANRDRALQPQHF.

The chain is built from TRBV18 and TRBJ1-5, with D unclear. V was clipped by 2 bases and J by 5 bases, with 10 bases between them. The CDR3 has 14 amino acids. The germline CDR1 and CDR2 sequences are KGHSH and LQKENI. CDR3 sequence reads: CASSPFQEDQPQHF. CDR3 sequence (DNA): TGTGCCAGCTCACCATTCCAGGAAGATCAGCCCCAGCATTTT.

There are a few counts of this clone. The V and J genes are TRBV5-4 and TRBJ1-1, with 8 bases lining up with TRBD1. This CDR3 contains 15 residues. V shed 4 bases and J 2 bases; nucleotides not matched to a gene: 7. Germline V gene lookup returns CDR1 SGHNT and CDR2 YYREEE (reference sequence). The CDR3, as DNA: TGTGCCAGCAGCCCCACCAGGGGGCAAAACACTGAAGCTTTCTTT. Protein product: CASSPTRGQNTEAFF.

This sequence joins TRBV5-4 and TRBJ1-4; D unresolved. Germline V CDR1 and CDR2: SGHNT, YYREEE (reference sequence). The V end lost 1 base, the J end lost 7 bases, and 8 bases lay between the germline ends. The CDR3 has 13 residues. The CDR3 sequence is CASSLRLSEKLFF. The CDR3 nucleotides read TGTGCCAGCAGCTTGAGGTTGAGTGAAAAACTGTTTTTT.

The V gene is TRBV9, the J gene TRBJ2-5; no definite D call. The CDR3 sequence is 14 residues long. Germline CDR1 is SGDLS and CDR2 is YYNGEE. V shed 0 bases and J shed 3 bases, with 9 bases lying between them. The CDR3 loop is CASSVAAVEETQYF. The CDR3 nucleotides are TGTGCCAGCAGCGTAGCGGCAGTAGAAGAGACCCAGTACTTC.

The rearrangement uses TRBV2 and TRBJ2-7; TRBD2 agrees at 14 bases. Losses at the gene ends were 5 bases for V and 2 bases for J; bases not matched to a gene: 8. This CDR3 region has 17 residues. Per germline, CDR1 SNHLY and CDR2 FYNNEI. The CDR3 DNA is TGTGCCAGCAGTACCGGGACTAGCGGGAGTAGAACCTACGAGCAGTACTTC. This encodes CASSTGTSGSRTYEQYF.

This clone was seen a handful of times. The chain has TRBV5-1 and TRBJ2-3, with D perhaps assigned TRBD1 or TRBD2 (6 bases each). CDR1 SGHRS and CDR2 YFSETQ come from the germline V gene. This CDR3 spans 18 amino acids. Trimming pared 0 bases from V and 5 bases from J, leaving 22 bases between. CDR3 sequence (DNA): TGCGCCAGCAGCTTGGGAACCGGACAGAGACGACTAGGAGATACGCAGTATTTT. Protein product: CASSLGTGQRRLGDTQYF. Full variable domain (rest looked up from reference TRBV5-1 and TRBJ2-3): KAGVTQTPRYLIKTRGQQVTLSCSPISGHRSVSWYQQTPGQGLQFLFEYFSETQRNKGNFPGRFSGRQFSNSRSEMNVSTLELGDSALYLCASSLGTGQRRLGDTQYFGPGTRLTVL.

This clone occurred a few times. This chain connects TRBV14 to TRBJ2-1; D unresolved. Germline V gene sequence: CDR1 SGHDN, CDR2 FVKESK. Trimming stripped 3 bases from V and 0 bases from J, with 9 bases between. The CDR3 runs 15 residues. Here the CDR3 reads CASSQLGSSYNEQFF. Here the CDR3 DNA reads TGTGCCAGCAGCCAGCTGGGGTCCTCCTACAATGAGCAGTTCTTC.

This clone was picked up a small number of times. The J gene is TRBJ2-7, the V gene TRBV4-1; D is tentatively TRBD1 or TRBD2 (6 bases each). V was pared by 4 bases and J by 5 bases, with 21 bases between. CDR3 length: 16 amino acids. In germline, CDR1 is MGHRA, CDR2 YSYEKL. The CDR3 loop is CASSPADYTGRHEQYF. The CDR3 DNA follows: TGCGCCAGCAGCCCGGCTGACTATACAGGGAGGCACGAGCAGTACTTC.